This T cell receptor (beta chain) emerged from a study of cytomegalovirus exposure and HLA in healthy donors (TCRdb year 2017). With regard to the full study: An earlier analysis of 587 of the donors reported about 260 Gb of sequence data and approximately 120 million unique TCR beta sequences obtained from approximately 180 million T cells. Among about 400 genotyped donors of the cohort, an average of approximately 200,000 unique TCR beta nucleotide sequences was sequenced per donor, of which 15% to 20% were non-productive. The aim of the study was to test whether cataloging public T cell receptors could identify signatures of past pathogen exposure. HLA typing included class I and class II loci at four-digit resolution. To predict cytomegalovirus infection status, the study brought together high-throughput TCR immunosequencing, statistical association of individual TCRs with disease status, and machine learning. Along with the roughly 670-subject first cohort, a separate validation cohort of over 90 different subjects was used. Donor age, sex, ethnicity and CMV serostatus were compiled alongside the repertoire data. A handful of DR-DQ haplotypes were treated as single units for association and clustering because of strong linkage in the cohort. All discovery cohort repertoires had been generated using a single sequencing platform. An earlier analysis of fewer than 700 of the donors applied high-throughput TCR beta sequencing to assess whether each TCR beta V gene segment acted as functional or pseudogenic. Rather than using new phenotypic data, the later analysis identified candidate immune exposures from TCR beta sequences and from how often those sequences occurred across donors. A later genetic analysis used genome-wide SNP genotypes for 398 of the 666 donors, treating that subset as a discovery cohort. The study used immunosequencing to profile the T cell repertoires of more than 650 subjects and linked those repertoires to cytomegalovirus serostatus. Of the roughly 410 genotyped donors, 81% were placed in the genetic ancestry cluster associated with self-reported Caucasian donors. Typing coverage varied by locus: roughly 620-640 donors for A, B, C, DRB1 and DQB1; some 520 for DQA1; about 590 for DPA1; roughly 470 for DPB1. An early release that covered several hundred HLA-typed donors contained approximately 300 gigabases of sequencing data and tens of millions of unique TCR sequences. A later analysis re-analyzed previously published TCR beta repertoires from roughly 630 donors and added high-resolution HLA genotyping to study TCR occurrence patterns. The research as a whole found: The 87-base-pair reads could not distinguish some IMGT-functional V segments, including TRBV6-2 and TRBV6-3, so those segments were excluded. Linkage disequilibrium might explain the correlated functional status among segregating V segments, but an unknown experimental factor could not be excluded. A further reported finding was that TCR beta sequences accurately predicted the HLA-A and HLA-B alleles for most subjects in the first cohort. A total of 150 to 200 TCR beta chains were listed by the study as associated with cytomegalovirus. When HLA alleles, especially DR and DQ, strongly co-occurred, TCR associations were difficult to assign to individual alleles. Broadly in line with IMGT annotations, most TCR beta V segments showed up in productive rearrangements about 90% or about 30% of the time in an earlier analysis of 450 to 750 of the donors. A few of the identified cytomegalovirus-associated TCR beta chains were confirmed in vitro to be specific for cytomegalovirus antigens. A later analysis found that HLA-associated TCR beta chains were more clonally expanded and had lower generation probabilities than equally common non-associated chains. In a later analysis, several top co-occurrence clusters were reported to appear linked to parvovirus B19, influenza, CMV and Epstein-Barr virus. The cohort was sequenced for TCR beta chains only, and without alpha or paired-chain data the features that could be detected were limited. Because counts were too low, roughly 16 rarely observed V segments, including chromosome 9 orphons, were excluded from the earlier analysis of some 540 of the donors. HLA typing was unavailable for some donors at each locus, so association tests used only the typed subset. A later genetic analysis reported fewer N-insertions in productive TCRs among donors in an Asian-associated ancestry cluster than the roughly 620-donor mean. According to the authors, the approach could potentially be generalized to other disease states and immunological phenotypes. A later analysis found that most CMV-associated TCR beta chains appeared HLA-restricted, with HLA associations seemingly driven largely by CMV exposure. A later analysis found that TCR association rates varied across HLA loci, with DRB1 alleles showing the most associated TCRs and HLA-C alleles the fewest. The sequencing pipeline was judged likely to have produced a cluster of highly shared sequence variants as a technical artifact. The classifier was reported to diagnose cytomegalovirus status with high specificity and sensitivity in both the original and validation cohorts. Most TCR sequences were observed very rarely across donors, whereas some public TCRs were present in many individuals. The presence/absence analyses assumed that sequencing depth was roughly uniform across donors, and that assumption may not be true. In a later analysis, about 17,000 TCR beta sequences were associated with specific HLA alleles at a false discovery rate of 0.05. V-gene and J-gene trimming of TCR beta chains was associated with a missense DCLRE1C variant in a later genetic analysis, and the association was replicated in an independent cohort. For the cohort, immune exposure information was limited to CMV serostatus.

The cohort was made up of approximately 700 healthy bone marrow donors. At the time of sampling, every cohort member was nominally healthy, though immune exposures that went unrecorded were likely present. The donor tested CMV seronegative, placing the donor among the 352 seronegative members of the cohort. Each donor provided a peripheral blood sample, and peripheral blood mononuclear cells were used for TCR beta sequencing. The Qiagen DNeasy Blood Extraction Kit was used to extract genomic DNA from the blood cell samples. From V the trimming removes 7 bases and from J it removes 5 bases, while the gene matches leave 9 bases of the junction unaccounted for. The CDR3 has 14 amino acids, counting the end cysteine and phenylalanine. The sequence is cut down to CDR3 DNA, 42 bases in frame from base 1. Looking up the germline V gene yields CDR1 MNHNS and CDR2 SASEGT. With respect to this clone: Its binding antigen is unknown. No base quality values were provided; no much bigger clone lies one nucleotide off.

Receptor amplification or capture employed the immunoSEQ multiplex PCR assay. A mixture of 60 forward primers for TCR Vbeta segments and 13 reverse primers for TCR Jbeta segments was used in the multiplex PCR. A multiplex PCR assay on genomic DNA amplified the CDR3 region of rearranged TCR beta genes. The Illumina HiSeq System was used to sequence the amplified TCR beta libraries as 87-base-pair reads. The original pipeline was this. In a later analysis, some 80 million unique TCR beta chains were counted across the 650 to 700 repertoires, and around 10 million of these chains were shared by at least two donors. Raw reads were error-corrected and collapsed into unique sequences by a nearest-neighbor algorithm in which closely related sequences were merged to remove PCR and sequencing errors. Alignment of CDR3 sequences to IMGT reference sequences was used to assign V, D and J gene segments. For a sequence to be retained, a match of at least six nucleotides was required to both a V gene segment and a J gene segment. A rearrangement counted as productive if the CDR3 had no stop codons and remained in frame with V and J, and every other rearrangement counted as non-productive. Following IMGT convention, CDR3 was defined as the stretch from the second conserved V-encoded cysteine up to the conserved J-encoded phenylalanine. The earlier analysis of 587 of the donors excluded sequences that lacked an unambiguous match to a single V gene segment. In an earlier analysis of 500 to 750 of the donors, V segments were called functional above 56.7% productive rearrangements and were called segregating when the between-donor standard deviation exceeded 5%. A statistical classification framework was built to diagnose cytomegalovirus status from the catalog of TCR beta chain sequences. In a later analysis, V and J genes were assigned by comparing TCR nucleotide sequences against IMGT/GENE-DB human TR gene sequences. The TCRdist pipeline was used in a later analysis to assign CDR3 sequences and most-parsimonious VDJ recombination scenarios. A later analysis defined each TCR beta chain by its CDR3 amino acid sequence plus V-gene family, and excluded reads lacking a unique V-gene family. As a way to deal with suspected cross-contamination and a sequencing artifact, a later analysis dropped 450 to 600 nucleotide sequences that were highly shared and had low generation probability. A later analysis calculated a clonal expansion index for each public chain from normalized within-repertoire ranks of inferred template counts. Generation probabilities in a later analysis came from a VDJ recombination model fitted to out-of-frame rearrangements, and those results were checked against IGoR. In a later analysis, TCR-TCR, TCR-HLA and TCR-CMV co-occurrence was scored with hypergeometric tests, and a repertoire-size bias correction was applied to TCR pairs. False discovery rates were estimated in a later analysis by permuting HLA or CMV assignments 20 times. In a later analysis, co-occurring TCRs were grouped using DBSCAN, with TCRdist sequence similarity added in when clustering inside HLA-allele-positive subsets. Co-occurrence clustering excluded repertoires with fewer than 30,000 or more than 120,000 public chains, plus five with anomalous nucleotide sharing. This is the immuneACCESS table as TCRdb keeps it, with only in-frame sequences that have V and J called. A part of the clones is gone; compared with another copy, unresolved V genes explain less than half, and the rest is unexplained. The D gene and trimming were derived from the DNA, and the V and J assignments and clone size from that table. The sample data list 100,000 to 150,000 clones, and 70% to 90% of these were observed just once. The top ten clones comprise under 2% of the sample.

The sample consisted of PBMCs. The chain couples TRBV6-1 to TRBJ2-7, with 9 bases aligning to TRBD1. The clonotype was recovered from a boy younger than 18 in good health and CMV-seronegative. The CDR3 corresponds to CASIMTGGHHEQYF. The nucleotide sequence is TGTGCCAGCATCATGACAGGGGGGCACCACGAGCAGTACTTC.